The sequence of this T cell receptor (beta chain) was determined in a study of shared clonotypes between healthy human individuals. Note on this clone: Its antigen is not known.

Germline CDR1 reads SQVTM; CDR2 reads ANQGSEA. CDR3 length: 14 amino acids. V was trimmed by 6 bases and J by 1 base, leaving 12 bases between them. Overall study results and limits: A limitation of the genetic and exposure-history diversity represented arose from few donors. Clonotypes not shared had lower generation probabilities than those common to all four donors.

The table came from immunoSEQ multiplex PCR; TCRdb's copy has only in-frame clones and leaves some out. The table has millions of clones, around 94% seen once. V gene TRBV29-1 combines with J gene TRBJ2-2, with a possible D match to TRBD2 (6 bases). This clonotype was obtained from a young man in good health. The sequenced material came from naive CD4+ T cells sorted from blood. Subset specified: CD45RA+ positively selected. The CDR3 bases are TGCAGCGTACCGGGACTCATGAACACCGGGGAGCTGTTTTTT. Translation gives CSVPGLMNTGELFF.